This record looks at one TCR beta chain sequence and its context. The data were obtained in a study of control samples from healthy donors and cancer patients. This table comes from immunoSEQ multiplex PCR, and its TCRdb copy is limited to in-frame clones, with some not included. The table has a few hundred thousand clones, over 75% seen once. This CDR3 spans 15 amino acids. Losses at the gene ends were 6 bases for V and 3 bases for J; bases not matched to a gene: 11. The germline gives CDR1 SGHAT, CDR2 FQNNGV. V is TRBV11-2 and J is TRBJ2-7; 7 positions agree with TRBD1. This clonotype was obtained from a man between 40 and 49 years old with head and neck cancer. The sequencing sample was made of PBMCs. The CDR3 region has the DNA TGTGCCAGCAGTTTCCCGGGACAGTCGATCTACGAGCAGTACTTC. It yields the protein CASSFPGQSIYEQYF.